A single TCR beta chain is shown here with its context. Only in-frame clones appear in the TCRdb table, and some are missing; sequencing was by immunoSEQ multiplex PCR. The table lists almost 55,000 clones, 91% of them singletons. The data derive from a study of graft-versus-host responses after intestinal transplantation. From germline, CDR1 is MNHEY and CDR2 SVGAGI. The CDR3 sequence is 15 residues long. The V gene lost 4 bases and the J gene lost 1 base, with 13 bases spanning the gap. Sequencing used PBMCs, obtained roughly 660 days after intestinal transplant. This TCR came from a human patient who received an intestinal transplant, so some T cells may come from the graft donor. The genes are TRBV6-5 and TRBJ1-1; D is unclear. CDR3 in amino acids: CASSSTFRGNTEAFF. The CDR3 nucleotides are TGTGCCAGCAGTTCTACTTTCCGGGGGAACACTGAAGCTTTCTTT.